What follows are 4 T cell receptor beta chains derived from one specimen sequenced in a study of CXCR3-negative and CXCR3-positive naive CD8 T cells. Through 5' RACE with UMI labels, the TRB cDNA libraries were prepared. Reanalyzing the 5' RACE reads, TCRdb keeps one entry per CDR3 protein, without DNA. Reported are about 9,600 distinct CDR3 sequences; the ten largest clones contain roughly 1%. Material for sequencing was naive CXCR3- CD8+ T cells from blood. Subset indicated: CD45RO-CCR7+CD27+CD95- naive CD8+ T cells lacking CXCR3 (TNR3-). The origin of the receptors is a human donor in good health. Some clones in this sample may be carry-over from other donors' samples.

Judged by frequency, this clonotype is medium-sized (0.01 to 0.1%). The genes are TRBV29-1 and TRBJ2-1; TCRdb designates TRBD2, a call that cannot be tested without DNA. This CDR3 is built from 13 residues. Germline V gene lookup returns CDR1 SQVTM and CDR2 ANQGSEA. This chain's CDR3 is CSVSLPTYNEQFF.

The V call is TRBV6-5, the J call TRBJ2-7; TCRdb selects TRBD1, and the lack of DNA leaves this call unchecked. CDR1 is MNHEY and CDR2 is SVGAGI in the germline V gene. The CDR3 loop spans 15 amino acids. The CDR3 sequence is CASSYSGLGASEQYF.

The chain uses TRBV29-1 and TRBJ2-7; as DNA is missing, the TRBD1 call by TCRdb cannot be tested. There are 14 residues in the CDR3. From germline, CDR1 is SQVTM and CDR2 ANQGSEA. CDR3 region: CSVEFSGQDYEQYF.

The J gene is TRBJ1-4, the V gene TRBV5-4; no DNA is available, so the TRBD1 call from TCRdb remains unchecked. Germline V gene lookup returns CDR1 SGHNT and CDR2 YYREEE (reference sequence). The CDR3 covers 15 residues. The CDR3 loop reads CASSLGGTDNEKLFF.